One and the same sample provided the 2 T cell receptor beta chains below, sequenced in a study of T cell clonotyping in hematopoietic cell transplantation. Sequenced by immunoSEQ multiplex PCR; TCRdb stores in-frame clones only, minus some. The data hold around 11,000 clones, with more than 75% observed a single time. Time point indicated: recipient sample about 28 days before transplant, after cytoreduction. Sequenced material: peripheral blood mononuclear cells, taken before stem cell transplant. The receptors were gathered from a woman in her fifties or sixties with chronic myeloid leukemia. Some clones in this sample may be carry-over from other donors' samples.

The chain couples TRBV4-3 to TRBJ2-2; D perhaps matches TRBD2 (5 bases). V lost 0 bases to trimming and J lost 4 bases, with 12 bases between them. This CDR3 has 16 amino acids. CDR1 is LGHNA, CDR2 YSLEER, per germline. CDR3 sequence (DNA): TGCGCCAGCAGCCAAGAAGGAGGAGTCGGCACCGGGGAGCTGTTTTTT. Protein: CASSQEGGVGTGELFF.

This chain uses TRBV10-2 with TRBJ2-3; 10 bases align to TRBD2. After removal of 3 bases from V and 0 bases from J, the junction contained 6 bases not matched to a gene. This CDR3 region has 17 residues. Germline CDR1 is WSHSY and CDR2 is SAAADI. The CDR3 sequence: CASSDVTSGRSTDTQYF. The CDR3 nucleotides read TGCGCCAGCAGTGACGTGACTAGCGGGCGGAGCACAGATACGCAGTATTTT.